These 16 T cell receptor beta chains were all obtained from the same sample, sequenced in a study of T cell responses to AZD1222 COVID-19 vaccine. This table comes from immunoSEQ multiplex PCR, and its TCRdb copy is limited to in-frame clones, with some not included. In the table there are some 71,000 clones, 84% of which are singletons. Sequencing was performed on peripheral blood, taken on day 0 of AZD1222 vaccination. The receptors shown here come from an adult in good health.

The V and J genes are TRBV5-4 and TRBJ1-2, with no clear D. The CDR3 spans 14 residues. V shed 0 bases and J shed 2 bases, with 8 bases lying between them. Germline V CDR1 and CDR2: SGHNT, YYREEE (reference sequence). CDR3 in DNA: TGTGCCAGCAGCTTGGCGGGTAGAAACTATGGCTACACCTTC. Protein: CASSLAGRNYGYTF.

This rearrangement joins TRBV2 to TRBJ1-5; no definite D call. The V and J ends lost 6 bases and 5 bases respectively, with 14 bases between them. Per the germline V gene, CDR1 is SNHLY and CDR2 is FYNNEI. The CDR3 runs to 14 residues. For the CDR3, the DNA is TGTGCCAGCAGCCTCTGGACGGAAGATCAGCCCCAGCATTTT. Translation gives CASSLWTEDQPQHF. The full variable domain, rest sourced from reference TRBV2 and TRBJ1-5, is EPEVTQTPSHQVTQMGQEVILRCVPISNHLYFYWYRQILGQKVEFLVSFYNNEISEKSEIFDDQFSVERPDGSNFTLKIRSTKLEDSAMYFCASSLWTEDQPQHFGDGTRLSIL.

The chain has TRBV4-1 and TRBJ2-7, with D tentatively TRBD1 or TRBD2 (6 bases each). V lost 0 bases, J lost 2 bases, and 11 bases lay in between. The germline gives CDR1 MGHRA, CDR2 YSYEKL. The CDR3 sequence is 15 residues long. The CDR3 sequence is CASSQERGQAYEQYF. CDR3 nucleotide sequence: TGCGCCAGCAGCCAAGAACGGGGGCAGGCCTACGAGCAGTACTTC.

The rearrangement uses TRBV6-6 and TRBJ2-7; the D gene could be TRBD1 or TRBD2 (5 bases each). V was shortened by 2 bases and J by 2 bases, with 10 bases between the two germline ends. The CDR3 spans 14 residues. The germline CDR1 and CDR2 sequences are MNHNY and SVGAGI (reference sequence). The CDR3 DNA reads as TGTGCCAGCAGTTACGTGGGGGACCCCTACGAGCAGTACTTC. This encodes CASSYVGDPYEQYF.

The CDR3 sequence is CASSRTANYGYTF. CDR3 DNA sequence: TGTGCCAGCAGTCGGACGGCCAACTATGGCTACACCTTC. The chain has TRBV28 and TRBJ1-2, with D unclear. CDR1 is MDHEN, CDR2 SYDVKM, per germline. Trimming left V 5 bases short and J 2 bases short, with 9 bases between. The CDR3 is 13 residues long.

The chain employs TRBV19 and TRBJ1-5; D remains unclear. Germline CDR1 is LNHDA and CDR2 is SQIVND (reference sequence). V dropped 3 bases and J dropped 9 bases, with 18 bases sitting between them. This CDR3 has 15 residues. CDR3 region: CASSIFPPRSGPQHF. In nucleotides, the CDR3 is TGTGCCAGTAGTATTTTCCCCCCCAGGTCAGGGCCCCAGCATTTT.

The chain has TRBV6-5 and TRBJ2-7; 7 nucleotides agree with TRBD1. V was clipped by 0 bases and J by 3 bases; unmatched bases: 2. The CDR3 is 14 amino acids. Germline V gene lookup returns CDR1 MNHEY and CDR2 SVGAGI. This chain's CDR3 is CASSYSNRGYEQYF. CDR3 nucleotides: TGTGCCAGCAGTTACTCGAACAGGGGCTACGAGCAGTACTTC.

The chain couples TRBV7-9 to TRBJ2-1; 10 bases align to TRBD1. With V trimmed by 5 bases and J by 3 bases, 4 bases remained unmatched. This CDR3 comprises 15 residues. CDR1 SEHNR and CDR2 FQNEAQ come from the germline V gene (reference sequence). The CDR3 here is CASSRDRGGYNEQFF. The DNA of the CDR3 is TGTGCCAGCAGCCGGGACAGGGGCGGCTACAATGAGCAGTTCTTC.

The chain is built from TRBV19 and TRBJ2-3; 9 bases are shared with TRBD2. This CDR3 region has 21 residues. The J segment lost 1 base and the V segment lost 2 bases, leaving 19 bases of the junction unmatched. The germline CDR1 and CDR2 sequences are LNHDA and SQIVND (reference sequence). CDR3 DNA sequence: TGTGCCAGTAGTATAAGGCCGGCTAGCGGGGTGCTCGGGCCGGGCACAGATACGCAGTATTTT. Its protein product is CASSIRPASGVLGPGTDTQYF.

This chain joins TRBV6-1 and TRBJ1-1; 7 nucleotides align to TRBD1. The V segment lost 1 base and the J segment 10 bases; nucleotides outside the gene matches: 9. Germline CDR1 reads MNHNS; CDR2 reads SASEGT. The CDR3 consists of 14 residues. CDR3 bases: TGTGCCAGCAGTGAAGTGGGTAAGGGGGCCGGAGCTTTCTTT. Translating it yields CASSEVGKGAGAFF.

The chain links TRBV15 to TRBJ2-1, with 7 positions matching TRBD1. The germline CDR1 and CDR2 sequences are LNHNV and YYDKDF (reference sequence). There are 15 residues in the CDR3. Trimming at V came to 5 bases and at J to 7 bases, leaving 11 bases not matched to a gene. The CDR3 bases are TGTGCCACCAGCTTGTACGGCGGCAGGGGGAATGAGCAGTTCTTC. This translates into CATSLYGGRGNEQFF.

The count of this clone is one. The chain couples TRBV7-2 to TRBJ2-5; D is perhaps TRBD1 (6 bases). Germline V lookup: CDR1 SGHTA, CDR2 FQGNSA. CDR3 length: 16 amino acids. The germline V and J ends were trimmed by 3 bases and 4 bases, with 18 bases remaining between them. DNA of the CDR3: TGTGCCAGCAGCTTTCACCAGGGGCGCTGGAGAGAGACCCAGTACTTC. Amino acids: CASSFHQGRWRETQYF.

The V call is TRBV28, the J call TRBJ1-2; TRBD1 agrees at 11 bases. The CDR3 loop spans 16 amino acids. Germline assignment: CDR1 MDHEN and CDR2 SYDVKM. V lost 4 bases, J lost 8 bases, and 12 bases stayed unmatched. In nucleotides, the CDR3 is TGTGCCAGCAGTTCTCCAGGGACAGGGGGGTTAAGGGGCTACACCTTC. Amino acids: CASSSPGTGGLRGYTF.

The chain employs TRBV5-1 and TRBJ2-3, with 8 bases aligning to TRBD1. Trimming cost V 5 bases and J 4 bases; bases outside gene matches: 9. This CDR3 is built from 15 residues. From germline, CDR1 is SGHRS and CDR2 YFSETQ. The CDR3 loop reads CASRGTGGPADTQYF. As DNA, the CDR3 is TGCGCCAGCAGGGGAACAGGGGGGCCCGCAGATACGCAGTATTTT.

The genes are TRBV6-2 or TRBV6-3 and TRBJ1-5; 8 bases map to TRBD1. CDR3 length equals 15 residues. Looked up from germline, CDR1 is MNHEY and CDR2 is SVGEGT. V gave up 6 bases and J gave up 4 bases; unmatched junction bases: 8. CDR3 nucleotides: TGTGCCAGCAGCTCAACAGGGGGTGTAAATCAGCCCCAGCATTTT. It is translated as CASSSTGGVNQPQHF.

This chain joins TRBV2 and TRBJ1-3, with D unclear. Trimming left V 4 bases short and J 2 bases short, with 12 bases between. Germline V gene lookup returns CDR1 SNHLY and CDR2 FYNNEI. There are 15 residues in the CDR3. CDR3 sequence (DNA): TGTGCCAGCAGTGTATCCGGAGTCACTGGAAACACCATATATTTT. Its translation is CASSVSGVTGNTIYF.